This T cell receptor (beta chain) comes out of a study of Graves' ophthalmopathy and Graves' hyperthyroidism. Germline CDR1 and CDR2: ENHRY and SYGVKD. There are 13 residues in the CDR3. RNA transcripts served as template for amplifying TCR beta CDR3 sequences. The workflow started with a first-round RT-PCR run with HTBI primers and then moved on to a second-round multiplex PCR. One entry per CDR3 protein, called by TCRdb with MiXCR from the multiplex PCR reads. The sample has more than 550,000 distinct CDR3 sequences; about 38% are singletons. To note about this clonotype: Its ends do not fully match the called genes, so a read error is possible.

The source material was peripheral blood. This TCR derives from an adult man with Graves' ophthalmopathy. The chain has TRBV10-3 and TRBJ2-5; D is tentatively TRBD1 or TRBD2 (7 bases each). The J call is doubtful: the DNA matches TRBJ2-1 better. CDR3 residues: CASSTRQGLPQFF. For the CDR3, the DNA is TGTGCCAGCAGTACACGACAGGGACTACCGCAGTTCTTC.